Each of the 18 T cell receptor beta chains below was sequenced from the same sample in a study of response to subunit inactivated influenza vaccine. MiXCR was run by TCRdb on the RT-PCR reads, yielding one entry per CDR3 protein. The sample lists around 480,000 distinct CDR3 sequences; about 15% were seen once. Here the sequenced sample was CD4+ T cells sorted from PBMCs, taken roughly 24 months after vaccination. Every receptor here comes from a man between 50 and 70 years old who received an inactivated influenza vaccine.

This clonotype has more than one count but fewer than ten. This rearrangement joins TRBV4-2 to TRBJ2-3; D not certain. V shed 0 bases and J shed 0 bases, with 7 bases lying between them. There are 15 residues in the CDR3. Germline assignment: CDR1 LGHNA and CDR2 YNFKEQ. The CDR3 nucleotides read TGTGCCAGCAGCCAAGACACCACCAGCACAGATACGCAGTATTTT. This translates into CASSQDTTSTDTQYF.

This clonotype was detected only a few times. The gene calls are TRBV3-1 and TRBJ2-7; either TRBD1 or TRBD2 may fit D (5 bases each). Germline lookup yields CDR1 LGHDT and CDR2 YNNKEL (reference sequence). Between the trimmed V and J ends, which lost 0 bases and 4 bases, there was a span of 10 bases. This CDR3 has 14 residues. The CDR3 coding sequence is TGTGCCAGCAGCCAAGAGCCAGGGAGTTACGAGCAGTACTTC. It is translated as CASSQEPGSYEQYF.

This clonotype was detected only a few times. The V and J genes are TRBV5-1 and TRBJ1-2; D possibly corresponds to TRBD1 (5 bases). The germline CDR1 and CDR2 sequences are SGHRS and YFSETQ. This CDR3 spans 12 amino acids. The V end lost 4 bases, the J end lost 5 bases, and 9 bases lay between the germline ends. Here the CDR3 reads CASSKSGYGYTF. Here the CDR3 DNA reads TGCGCCAGCAGCAAATCAGGGTATGGCTACACCTTC.

In this sample, this clonotype turned up many times. The rearrangement joins TRBV9 to TRBJ2-2, with no clear D. Trimming cost V 3 bases and J 4 bases, with 7 bases left between them. Germline V gives CDR1 SGDLS, CDR2 YYNGEE. The CDR3 extends over 13 amino acids. The CDR3 loop is CASSASLTGELFF. CDR3 DNA: TGTGCCAGCAGCGCCAGCCTCACCGGGGAGCTGTTTTTT.

The V gene is TRBV7-9, the J gene TRBJ2-3; unclear D gene. The CDR3 loop spans 14 amino acids. The V gene's germline CDR1 is SEHNR and CDR2 FQNEAQ (reference sequence). V dropped 5 bases and J dropped 2 bases, with 11 bases sitting between them. CDR3 DNA: TGTGCCAGCAGCAGGAAGGGCATCACAGATACGCAGTATTTT. Encoded protein: CASSRKGITDTQYF.

This sequence joins TRBV25-1 and TRBJ2-3, with D tentatively TRBD1 (6 bases). The CDR3 length is 15 residues. Germline loops: CDR1 MGHDK, CDR2 SYGVNS. V lost 3 bases to trimming and J lost 4 bases, with 14 bases between them. The CDR3 is CASSDSHRVADTQYF. As DNA, the CDR3 is TGTGCCAGCAGTGATAGTCACAGGGTAGCAGATACGCAGTATTTT.

The rearrangement uses TRBV7-9 and TRBJ2-3; 8 bases fit TRBD1. Trimming took 3 bases from V and 1 from J; bases not matched to a gene: 9. Germline values: CDR1 SEHNR, CDR2 FQNEAQ (reference sequence). The CDR3 is 17 amino acids. The CDR3 bases are TGTGCCAGCAGCTTGGGTTTGACAGGGGTGGGCACAGATACGCAGTATTTT. It specifies CASSLGLTGVGTDTQYF.

The genes are TRBV6-1 and TRBJ2-3, with 11 bases matching TRBD1. The junction had 6 bases not matched to a gene; V was cut back by 11 bases and J by 2 bases. The CDR3 has 14 residues. The germline V gene has CDR1 MNHNS and CDR2 SASEGT. The CDR3, as DNA: TGTGCCGGACGGGACAGGGGGTTCACAGATACGCAGTATTTT. This codes for CAGRDRGFTDTQYF.

The rearrangement uses TRBV10-3 and TRBJ1-4; unclear D gene. Germline CDR1 reads ENHRY; CDR2 reads SYGVKD. V was cut by 1 base and J by 7 bases, with 4 bases left in between. The CDR3 spans 12 residues. CDR3 residues: CAISEYGEKLFF. The CDR3 DNA reads TGTGCCATCAGTGAGTACGGTGAAAAACTGTTTTTT.

This clonotype was seen a handful of times. The chain employs TRBV20-1 and TRBJ1-6, with 7 bases lining up with TRBD1. J lost 7 bases, V lost 1 base, and 7 bases had no gene match. CDR3 length: 15 residues. CDR1 DFQATT and CDR2 SNEGSKA come from the germline V gene (reference sequence). Here the CDR3 reads CSARASTGRNSPLHF. DNA of the CDR3: TGCAGTGCTAGAGCTTCGACAGGGCGAAATTCACCCCTCCACTTT.

The gene calls are TRBV5-1 and TRBJ2-3; 14 nucleotides align to TRBD2. The germline CDR1 and CDR2 sequences are SGHRS and YFSETQ. After removal of 0 bases from V and 8 bases from J, the junction contained 8 bases not matched to a gene. This CDR3 is 17 amino acids long. This CDR3 is CASSLETSGGAGATQYF. The DNA of the CDR3 is TGCGCCAGCAGCTTGGAGACTAGCGGGGGGGCCGGAGCTACGCAGTATTTT.

The rearrangement joins TRBV7-8 to TRBJ2-7; weak D call: TRBD2 (6 bases). The V gene's germline CDR1 is SGHVS and CDR2 FQNEAQ. Trimming took 4 bases from V and 3 from J, leaving 19 bases between them. This CDR3 has 16 amino acids. The CDR3 DNA reads as TGTGCCAGCAGCTCGCCCATCGGGAGAACGATCTACGAGCAGTACTTC. It codes for CASSSPIGRTIYEQYF.

Ten or more counts support this clonotype. CDR3: CASSLGGYSNQPQHF. The CDR3 DNA reads as TGCGCCAGCAGCTTGGGGGGTTATAGCAATCAGCCCCAGCATTTT. This chain uses TRBV5-1 with TRBJ1-5; D is unclear. With 0 bases removed from V and 0 bases from J, the gap between germline ends came to 7 bases. This CDR3 contains 15 residues. The germline CDR1 and CDR2 sequences are SGHRS and YFSETQ.

This clonotype turned up a few times. The chain couples TRBV3-1 to TRBJ1-2; D is perhaps TRBD1 (5 bases). CDR1 is LGHDT and CDR2 is YNNKEL in the germline V gene (reference sequence). The length of the CDR3 is 14 residues. V shed 6 bases and J shed 4 bases, with 15 bases lying between them. CDR3 DNA: TGTGCCAGCAGATTAGACGGGACTTCCTATGGCTACACCTTC. Protein sequence: CASRLDGTSYGYTF.

In this sample, this clonotype turned up a few times. This chain joins TRBV12-3 or TRBV12-4 and TRBJ2-7; D is unclear. The CDR3 has 15 residues. Trimming left V 5 bases short and J 7 bases short, with 21 bases between. CDR3 sequence reads: CASSIWAVRSQEQYF. For the CDR3, the DNA is TGTGCCAGCAGTATATGGGCGGTGAGGTCTCAGGAGCAGTACTTC.

The CDR3 protein is CASSLSPQGGQPQHF. CDR3 nucleotides: TGTGCCAGCAGTTTATCGCCTCAAGGGGGTCAGCCCCAGCATTTT. This chain joins TRBV27 and TRBJ1-5; possibly TRBD1 for D (6 bases). Germline CDR1 is MNHEY and CDR2 is SMNVEV (reference sequence). This CDR3 spans 15 amino acids. V shed 0 bases and J shed 6 bases, with 12 bases lying between them.

J is TRBJ2-3 and V is TRBV10-2, with D perhaps matching TRBD2 (5 bases). This CDR3 is built from 14 residues. Germline CDR1 reads WSHSY; CDR2 reads SAAADI. The germline V and J ends were trimmed by 6 bases and 0 bases, with 10 bases remaining between them. Here the CDR3 reads CASRRVSSTDTQYF. CDR3 DNA sequence: TGCGCCAGCAGGAGGGTCTCTAGCACAGATACGCAGTATTTT.

In this sample, this clonotype turned up many times. The chain uses TRBV6-1 and TRBJ1-5; TRBD1 might be the D (5 bases). V was trimmed by 6 bases and J by 4 bases, leaving 10 bases between them. CDR3 size: 13 residues. Germline V lookup: CDR1 MNHNS, CDR2 SASEGT. CDR3: CASRSQVNQPQHF. DNA of the CDR3: TGTGCCAGCAGGTCACAGGTGAATCAGCCCCAGCATTTT.